Described below is a single T cell receptor (beta chain) sequence and its context. Its antigen is unidentified. The sample originates from a study of T cell repertoires in cytomegalovirus infection. On the study more broadly: It was the public TCR beta signatures that indicated both CMV infection and matching HLA type. General observations from the study: Dominating the ex vivo response were TCR beta clonotypes that were CMV-specific and HLA-C-restricted. The study identified carriers of CMV plus the relevant HLA from cumulative public TCR beta family frequency.

The CDR3 extends over 13 amino acids. Trimming removed 4 bases at V and 5 bases at J, with 12 bases between. Germline loops: CDR1 MGHDK, CDR2 SYGVNS. MiXCR, applied by TCRdb to the reads, yields one record per CDR3 protein. The sample lists hundreds of thousands of distinct CDR3 sequences, 29% seen once, with around 18% in the top ten. This chain connects TRBV25-1 to TRBJ2-7; no clear D. The source is a human donor in good health (CMV status not recorded). Some clones in this sample may be carry-over from other donors' samples. This specimen consisted of cultured PBMCs, obtained from culture after CMV antigen stimulation. CDR3 amino acids: CASSVRTPDEQYF. The CDR3 bases are TGTGCCAGCAGTGTCCGGACCCCTGACGAGCAGTACTTC.